The 25 T cell receptor beta chains presented below share a single source sample, sequenced in a study of siplizumab effects on memory and regulatory T cells. Clones were sequenced by immunoSEQ multiplex PCR, and TCRdb holds only the in-frame ones, with some missing. The sample yields tens of thousands of clones, 90% to 97% seen once. The sequencing input was naive CD8+ T cells sorted from blood. The receptor source for this set is a human donor in good health.

A remark on this clone: Relative to the germline gene, one junction end is altered; a read error may explain this. The chain couples TRBV6-4 to TRBJ1-6; TRBD1 might be the D (5 bases). The CDR3 has 15 amino acids. In germline, CDR1 is MRHNA, CDR2 SNTAGT. CDR3 residues: CASSDEAGPPPCLPF. DNA of the CDR3: TGTGCCAGCAGTGACGAGGCAGGGCCACCTCCTTGTCTCCCCTTT.

J is TRBJ1-2 and V is TRBV30, with a tentative D call TRBD1 (5 bases). Per germline, CDR1 GTSNPN and CDR2 SVGIG (reference sequence). The CDR3 sequence is 14 residues long. V shed 4 bases and J shed 6 bases, with 18 bases lying between them. The CDR3 DNA reads as TGTGCCTGGACCCCTACTATGTTGGGGGATGGCTACACCTTC. Protein product: CAWTPTMLGDGYTF.

The genes are TRBV28 and TRBJ1-5; D unclear. The V and J ends lost 7 bases and 1 base respectively, with 11 bases between them. This CDR3 is 14 amino acids long. CDR1 and CDR2 from the germline V gene are MDHEN and SYDVKM. CDR3 sequence (DNA): TGTGCCAGCACCCTATTGGAGAGCAATCAGCCCCAGCATTTT. This sequence encodes CASTLLESNQPQHF.

The chain couples TRBV2 to TRBJ1-2; TRBD1 aligns across 7 bases. With 5 bases clipped from V and 3 bases from J, the junction kept 3 bases outside the gene matches. Germline values: CDR1 SNHLY, CDR2 FYNNEI. The CDR3 extends over 13 amino acids. The chain's CDR3 is CASSPTGDYGYTF. CDR3 DNA sequence: TGTGCCAGCAGTCCCACAGGGGACTATGGCTACACCTTC.

A single count supports this clone. The chain recombines TRBV28 with TRBJ2-7; tentative D call: TRBD1 (8 bases). The V gene lost 10 bases and the J gene lost 3 bases, with 19 bases spanning the gap. The CDR3 has 14 amino acids. In germline, CDR1 is MDHEN, CDR2 SYDVKM. In DNA form, the CDR3 reads TGTGCCACCCTGGCACAGGGGGGGTACTACGAGCAGTACTTC. Its protein is CATLAQGGYYEQYF.

This chain connects TRBV11-2 to TRBJ2-7, with 9 positions matching TRBD2. The V and J ends lost 0 bases and 2 bases, in that order; junction bases with no gene match: 2. The CDR3 sequence is 15 residues long. In germline, CDR1 is SGHAT, CDR2 FQNNGV. CDR3 coding DNA: TGTGCCAGCAGCTTAGACGCGGGGGGGGCCTACGAGCAGTACTTC. Its translation is CASSLDAGGAYEQYF.

The rearrangement links TRBV6-6 to TRBJ1-5; 9 positions agree with TRBD1. V gave up 6 bases and J gave up 5 bases; unmatched junction bases: 8. CDR1 and CDR2 from the germline V gene are MNHNY and SVGAGI (reference sequence). CDR3 length: 15 residues. The CDR3 loop is CASSPDRGGDQPQHF. CDR3 bases: TGTGCCAGCAGCCCGGACAGGGGAGGTGATCAGCCCCAGCATTTT.

The chain recombines TRBV19 with TRBJ1-5, with D possibly TRBD1 on 6 matching bases. Germline values: CDR1 LNHDA, CDR2 SQIVND (reference sequence). Trimming shortened V by 5 bases and J by 4 bases, and 18 bases separated the two germline ends. This CDR3 is built from 16 residues. The CDR3 region is CASSPETRGWNQPQHF. CDR3 DNA: TGTGCCAGTAGTCCTGAGACCAGGGGATGGAATCAGCCCCAGCATTTT.

This chain connects TRBV6-1 to TRBJ2-1, with D perhaps matching TRBD2 (6 bases). The CDR3 is made up of 15 amino acids. Trimming took 2 bases from V and 7 from J, leaving 15 bases between them. Germline CDR1 reads MNHNS; CDR2 reads SASEGT. This chain's CDR3 is CASSEISTRRNEQFF. As DNA, the CDR3 is TGTGCCAGCAGTGAAATATCGACTAGGAGGAATGAGCAGTTCTTC.

The genes are TRBV7-6 and TRBJ2-3; 11 bases map to TRBD1. V shed 4 bases and J 0 bases; nucleotides not matched to a gene: 9. CDR3 length equals 18 residues. CDR1 and CDR2 from the germline V gene are SGHVS and FNYEAQ. The CDR3 sequence: CASSYLRDRGTSTDTQYF. The CDR3 nucleotides read TGTGCCAGCAGCTATCTCCGGGACAGGGGGACAAGCACAGATACGCAGTATTTT.

In this sample, this clone turned up once. The rearrangement joins TRBV7-9 to TRBJ2-7, with 10 positions matching TRBD2. The CDR3 has 15 amino acids. Germline CDR1 reads SEHNR; CDR2 reads FQNEAQ (reference sequence). After removal of 5 bases from V and 6 bases from J, the junction contained 10 bases not matched to a gene. The chain's CDR3 is CASSPTAGGPGEQYF. The CDR3 DNA reads TGTGCCAGCAGCCCGACAGCGGGGGGGCCAGGCGAGCAGTACTTC.

A single count supports this clone. The chain employs TRBV5-5 and TRBJ1-1; D remains ambiguous. Germline assignment: CDR1 SGHKS and CDR2 YYEKEE (reference sequence). V lost 0 bases and J lost 3, with 6 bases in between. This CDR3 comprises 13 residues. This CDR3 reads CASSLEVYTEAFF. CDR3 sequence (DNA): TGTGCCAGCAGCTTGGAGGTTTACACTGAAGCTTTCTTT.

CDR3 in amino acids: CASSIGGEPLHF. For the CDR3, the DNA is TGTGCCAGTAGTATTGGGGGCGAGCCCCTCCACTTT. The rearrangement uses TRBV19 and TRBJ1-6, with a possible D match to TRBD1 (6 bases). The CDR3 contains 12 residues. V was cut by 3 bases and J by 13 bases, with 10 bases left in between. Germline values: CDR1 LNHDA, CDR2 SQIVND (reference sequence).

The chain is built from TRBV28 and TRBJ2-6, with D hard to call. V was pared by 6 bases and J by 1 base, with 10 bases between. This CDR3 has 15 amino acids. The germline CDR1 and CDR2 sequences are MDHEN and SYDVKM. The CDR3 DNA follows: TGTGCCAGCAGCGCTATCACATCTGGGGCCAACGTCCTGACTTTC. It codes for CASSAITSGANVLTF.

This sequence joins TRBV10-3 and TRBJ1-5; 7 bases are shared with TRBD1. Germline V gives CDR1 ENHRY, CDR2 SYGVKD. The CDR3 sequence is 14 residues long. V lost 4 bases to trimming and J lost 5 bases; unmatched junction nucleotides: 5. The CDR3 protein is CAISVGGGHQPQHF. CDR3 in DNA: TGTGCCATCAGTGTAGGAGGGGGCCATCAGCCCCAGCATTTT.

The chain has TRBV25-1 and TRBJ1-1; D gene unclear. This CDR3 has 12 residues. V was pared by 0 bases and J by 4 bases, with 3 bases between. The germline V gene encodes CDR1 MGHDK and CDR2 SYGVNS. CDR3 sequence: CASSEYSTEAFF. The CDR3 DNA follows: TGTGCCAGCAGTGAATATAGCACTGAAGCTTTCTTT.

The gene calls are TRBV7-2 and TRBJ1-6; D gene ambiguous. The CDR3 contains 16 residues. In germline, CDR1 is SGHTA, CDR2 FQGNSA. Trimming cost V 1 base and J 9 bases, with 16 bases left between them. The CDR3 is CASSLVSGRPTSPLHF. In nucleotides, the CDR3 is TGTGCCAGCAGCTTAGTTTCGGGTCGGCCTACTTCACCCCTCCACTTT.

The chain joins TRBV19 to TRBJ1-1, with 9 bases fitting TRBD1. This CDR3 is 15 amino acids long. Germline lookup yields CDR1 LNHDA and CDR2 SQIVND (reference sequence). Losses at the gene ends were 3 bases for V and 7 bases for J; bases not matched to a gene: 9. The CDR3 loop reads CASSMDRGRPDEAFF. The CDR3 nucleotides read TGTGCCAGTAGTATGGACAGGGGCCGACCAGATGAAGCTTTCTTT.

This chain connects TRBV5-5 to TRBJ2-7, with 9 bases that match TRBD1. The CDR3 extends over 14 amino acids. The germline V gene has CDR1 SGHKS and CDR2 YYEKEE (reference sequence). Trimming at V came to 4 bases and at J to 7 bases, leaving 9 bases not matched to a gene. Here the CDR3 DNA reads TGTGCCAGCAGCGCAACCGGGACAGGGCTTGAGCAGTACTTC. It yields the protein CASSATGTGLEQYF. Variable domain in full (rest from reference TRBV5-5 and TRBJ2-7): DAGVTQSPTHLIKTRGQQVTLRCSPISGHKSVSWYQQVLGQGPQFIFQYYEKEERGRGNFPDRFSARQFPNYSSELNVNALLLGDSALYLCASSATGTGLEQYFGPGTRLTVT.

V and J are TRBV7-9 and TRBJ2-5; 8 bases are shared with TRBD1. From germline, CDR1 is SEHNR and CDR2 FQNEAQ (reference sequence). The CDR3 has 13 amino acids. V shed 7 bases, J shed 2 bases, and the junction held 3 bases outside the gene matches. CDR3 protein: CASTDREQETQYF. DNA for the CDR3: TGTGCCAGCACGGACAGGGAACAAGAGACCCAGTACTTC.

The rearrangement links TRBV27 to TRBJ2-6; TRBD2 is a possible D gene (6 bases). Trimming removed 4 bases from V and 3 bases from J, with 13 bases in between. The CDR3 loop spans 16 amino acids. Per germline, CDR1 MNHEY and CDR2 SMNVEV (reference sequence). The DNA of the CDR3 is TGTGCCAGCAGTTCCCTAGACGGGGGTGGGGCCAACGTCCTGACTTTC. Its protein product is CASSSLDGGGANVLTF.

This clone was seen only once. This chain links TRBV27 with TRBJ2-2; D is uncertain. There are 13 residues in the CDR3. The germline V and J ends were trimmed by 3 bases and 5 bases, with 7 bases remaining between them. Germline CDR1 and CDR2: MNHEY and SMNVEV (reference sequence). The CDR3 DNA sequence: TGTGCCAGCAGTTTTGGCTCGACCGGGGAGCTGTTTTTT. Translating it yields CASSFGSTGELFF.

The chain combines TRBV9 with TRBJ2-2; D ambiguous. There are 13 residues in the CDR3. The V gene lost 1 base and the J gene lost 4 bases, with 5 bases spanning the gap. CDR1 is SGDLS, CDR2 YYNGEE, per germline. Here the CDR3 DNA reads TGTGCCAGCAGCGTATGGGGCACCGGGGAGCTGTTTTTT. It encodes CASSVWGTGELFF.

The chain uses TRBV7-9 and TRBJ2-1; tentative D call: TRBD2 (7 bases). With 0 bases removed from V and 6 bases from J, the gap between germline ends came to 9 bases. The germline V gene has CDR1 SEHNR and CDR2 FQNEAQ (reference sequence). There are 14 residues in the CDR3. The CDR3 region has the DNA TGTGCCAGCAGCTTAGCGGGGGGGCCCAATGAGCAGTTCTTC. Translated, it gives CASSLAGGPNEQFF.

The CDR3 region has the DNA TGTGCCAGCAGCTTAGCTCGGGGCAACAATTCACCCCTCCACTTT. It specifies CASSLARGNNSPLHF. The J gene is TRBJ1-6, the V gene TRBV7-9, with a possible D match to TRBD1 (5 bases). The CDR3 runs 15 residues. Germline CDR1 reads SEHNR; CDR2 reads FQNEAQ (reference sequence). Trimming took 0 bases from V and 7 from J, leaving 10 bases between them.